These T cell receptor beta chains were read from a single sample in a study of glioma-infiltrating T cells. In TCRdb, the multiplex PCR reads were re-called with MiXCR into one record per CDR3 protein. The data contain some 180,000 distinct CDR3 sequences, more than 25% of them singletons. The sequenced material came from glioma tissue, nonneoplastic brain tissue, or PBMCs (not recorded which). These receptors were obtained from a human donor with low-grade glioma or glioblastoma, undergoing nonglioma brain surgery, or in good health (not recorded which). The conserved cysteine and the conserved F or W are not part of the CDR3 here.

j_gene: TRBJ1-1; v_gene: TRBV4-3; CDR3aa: ASSQDRTASLNTEAF
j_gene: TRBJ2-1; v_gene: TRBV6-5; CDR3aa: ASSYSRRDIYNEQF
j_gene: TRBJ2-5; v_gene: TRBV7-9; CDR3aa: ASSLERFQETQY
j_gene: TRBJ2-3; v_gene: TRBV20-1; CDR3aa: SALGTDPSTDTQY
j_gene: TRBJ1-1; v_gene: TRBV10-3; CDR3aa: AISQGQNTEAF
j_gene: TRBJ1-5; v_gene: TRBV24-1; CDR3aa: ATSDFQNQPQH
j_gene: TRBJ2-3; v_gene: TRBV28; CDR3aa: ASENTDTQY
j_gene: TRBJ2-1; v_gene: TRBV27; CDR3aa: AKTPYNEQF
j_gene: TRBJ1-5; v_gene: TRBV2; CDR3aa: ASSGQNSNQPQH
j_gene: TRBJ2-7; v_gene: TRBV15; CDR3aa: ATSREVKELSSYEQY